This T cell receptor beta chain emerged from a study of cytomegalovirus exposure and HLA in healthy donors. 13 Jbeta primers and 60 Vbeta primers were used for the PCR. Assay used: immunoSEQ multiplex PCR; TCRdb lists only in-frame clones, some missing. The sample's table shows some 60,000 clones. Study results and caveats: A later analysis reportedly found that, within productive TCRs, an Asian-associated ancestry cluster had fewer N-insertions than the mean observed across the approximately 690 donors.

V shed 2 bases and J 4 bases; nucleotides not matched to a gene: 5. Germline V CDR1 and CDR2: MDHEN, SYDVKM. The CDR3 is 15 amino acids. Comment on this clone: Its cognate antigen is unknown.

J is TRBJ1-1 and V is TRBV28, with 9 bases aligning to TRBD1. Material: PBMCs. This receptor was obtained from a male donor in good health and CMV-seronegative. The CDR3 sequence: CASSLPGTGITEAFF. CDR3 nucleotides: TGTGCCAGCAGTTTACCCGGGACAGGGATCACTGAAGCTTTCTTT.